The source of this TCR beta chain is a study of identical twins. TCRdb re-called the 5' RACE reads with MiXCR, one entry per CDR3 protein. In the table there are more than 600,000 distinct CDR3 sequences, around a sixth of which are singletons. The CDR3 spans 16 residues. Germline V gives CDR1 SGHAT, CDR2 FQNNGV. Losses at the gene ends were 1 base for V and 7 bases for J; bases not matched to a gene: 13. The same data also contributed to another study, on T cells expressing NK-cell markers.

Specimen: PBMCs. The TCR originated in a woman aged 18 to 35 in good health. This rearrangement joins TRBV11-2 to TRBJ2-7; TRBD1 matches at 7 bases. Written as DNA, the CDR3 is TGTGCCAGCAGCTTAGCGGGACAGTCCAGACGTTTGGAGCAGTACTTC. It is translated as CASSLAGQSRRLEQYF. Looking up the rest from reference TRBV11-2 and TRBJ2-7 gives the full variable domain: EAGVAQSPRYKIIEKRQSVAFWCNPISGHATLYWYQQILGQGPKLLIQFQNNGVVDDSQLPKDRFSAERLKGVDSTLKIQPAKLEDSAVYLCASSLAGQSRRLEQYFGPGTRLTVT.